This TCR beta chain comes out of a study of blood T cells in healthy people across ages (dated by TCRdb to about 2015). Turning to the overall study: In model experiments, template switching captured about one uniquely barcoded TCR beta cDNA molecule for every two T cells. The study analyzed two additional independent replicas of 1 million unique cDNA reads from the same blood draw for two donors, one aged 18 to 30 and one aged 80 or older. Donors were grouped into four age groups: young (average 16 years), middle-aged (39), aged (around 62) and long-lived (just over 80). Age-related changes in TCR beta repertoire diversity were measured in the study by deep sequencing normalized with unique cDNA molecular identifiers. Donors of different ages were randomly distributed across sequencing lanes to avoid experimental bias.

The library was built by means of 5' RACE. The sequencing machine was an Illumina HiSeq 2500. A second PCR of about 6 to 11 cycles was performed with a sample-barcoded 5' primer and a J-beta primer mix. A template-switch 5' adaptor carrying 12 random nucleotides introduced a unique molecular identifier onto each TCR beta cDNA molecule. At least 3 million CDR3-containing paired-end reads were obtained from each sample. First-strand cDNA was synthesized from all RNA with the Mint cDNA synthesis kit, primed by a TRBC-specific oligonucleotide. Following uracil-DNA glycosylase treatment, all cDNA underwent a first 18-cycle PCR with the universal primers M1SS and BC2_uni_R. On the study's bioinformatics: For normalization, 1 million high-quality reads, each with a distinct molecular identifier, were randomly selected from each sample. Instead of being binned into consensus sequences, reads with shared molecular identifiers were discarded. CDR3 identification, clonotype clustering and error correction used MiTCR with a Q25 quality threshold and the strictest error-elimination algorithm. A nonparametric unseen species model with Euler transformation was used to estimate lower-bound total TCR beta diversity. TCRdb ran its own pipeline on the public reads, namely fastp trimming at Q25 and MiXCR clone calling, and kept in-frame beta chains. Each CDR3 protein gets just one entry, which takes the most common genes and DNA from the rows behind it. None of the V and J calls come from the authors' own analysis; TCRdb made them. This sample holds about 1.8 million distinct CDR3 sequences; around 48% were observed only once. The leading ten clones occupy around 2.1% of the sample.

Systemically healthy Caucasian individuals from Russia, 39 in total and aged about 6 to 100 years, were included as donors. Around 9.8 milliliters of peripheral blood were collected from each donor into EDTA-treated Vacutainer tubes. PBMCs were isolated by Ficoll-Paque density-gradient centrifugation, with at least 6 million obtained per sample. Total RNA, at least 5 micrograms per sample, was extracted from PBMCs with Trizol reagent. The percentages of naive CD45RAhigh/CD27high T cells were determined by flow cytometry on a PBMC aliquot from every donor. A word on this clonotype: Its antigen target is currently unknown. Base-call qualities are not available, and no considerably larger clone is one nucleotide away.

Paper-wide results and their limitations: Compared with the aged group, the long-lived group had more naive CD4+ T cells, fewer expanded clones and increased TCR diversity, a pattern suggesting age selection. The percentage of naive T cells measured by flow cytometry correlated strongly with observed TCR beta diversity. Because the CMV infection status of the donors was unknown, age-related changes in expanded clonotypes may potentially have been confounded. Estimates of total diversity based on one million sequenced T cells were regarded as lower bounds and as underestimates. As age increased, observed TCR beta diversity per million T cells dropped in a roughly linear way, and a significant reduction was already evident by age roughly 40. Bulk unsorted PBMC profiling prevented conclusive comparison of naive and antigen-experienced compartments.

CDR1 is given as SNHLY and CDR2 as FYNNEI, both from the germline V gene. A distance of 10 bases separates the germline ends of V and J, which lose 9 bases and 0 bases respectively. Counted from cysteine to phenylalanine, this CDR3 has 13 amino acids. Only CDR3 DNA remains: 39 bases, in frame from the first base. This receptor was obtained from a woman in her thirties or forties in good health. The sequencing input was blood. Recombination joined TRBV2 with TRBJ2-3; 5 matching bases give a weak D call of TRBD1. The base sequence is TGTGCCAGGGACATTCTTAGCACAGATACGCAGTATTTT. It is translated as CARDILSTDTQYF.